The sequence of this T cell receptor (beta chain) was determined in a study of T cells after yellow fever vaccination. Study summary: Fractions containing few cells were prepared with SMART-Seq v4 Ultra Low Input.

Germline V gene data show CDR1 as MNHEY and CDR2 as SVGAGI. The germline V and J ends were trimmed by 0 bases and 0 bases, with 6 bases remaining between them. The CDR3 spans 16 residues. Study-wide points: A small share of clonotypes appeared in both CD4 and CD8 compartments. Post-booster repertoires again held most primary-vaccination clones (around 95% CD4, roughly 88% CD8).

As for this clonotype: No antigen is known for it.

In making TCR cDNA, 5'RACE template switching added a universal primer site and UMIs to it. TCRdb reprocessed the 5' RACE reads via MiXCR and lists one record per CDR3 protein. The repertoire holds about 230,000 distinct CDR3 sequences, with around 6.7% as singletons. Sample: CD4+ T cells sorted from PBMCs, taken on the day of the yellow fever booster vaccination. The receptor was derived from a young man who received the YFV17D yellow fever vaccine. V usage is TRBV6-5 and J usage is TRBJ2-6, with a tentative D call TRBD1 (6 bases). The CDR3 nucleotides are TGTGCCAGCAGTTACTCGGACAGCTCTGGGGCCAACGTCCTGACTTTC. As protein: CASSYSDSSGANVLTF.